The 10 T cell receptor beta chains reported below all come from one sample, sequenced in a study of shared clonotypes between healthy human individuals. Generated by immunoSEQ multiplex PCR, the TCRdb table keeps only in-frame clones and is missing some. Among hundreds of thousands of clones listed, about four fifths were seen once. Sequencing input: PBMCs. The receptors shown here come from a woman between 40 and 55 years old in good health. Some clones in this sample may be carry-over from other donors' samples.

V and J are TRBV28 and TRBJ1-5; possibly TRBD1 for D (5 bases). The CDR3 spans 14 residues. V was trimmed by 3 bases and J by 4 bases, leaving 10 bases between them. Germline CDR1 reads MDHEN; CDR2 reads SYDVKM. The CDR3 DNA reads as TGTGCCAGCAGTTTGGGAGGGGTTAATCAGCCCCAGCATTTT. As protein: CASSLGGVNQPQHF.

The rearrangement joins TRBV2 to TRBJ2-5; TRBD2 matches 9 bases. Germline V lookup: CDR1 SNHLY, CDR2 FYNNEI. The J segment lost 0 bases and the V segment lost 8 bases, leaving 4 bases of the junction unmatched. There are 14 residues in the CDR3. The CDR3 loop reads CASQREVYQETQYF. The CDR3 coding sequence is TGTGCCAGCCAGCGGGAGGTCTACCAAGAGACCCAGTACTTC.

The chain couples TRBV10-1 to TRBJ2-2; D unresolved. Deletions cut 0 bases from V and 0 bases from J, with 5 bases between. The length of the CDR3 is 15 residues. The germline gives CDR1 WNHNN, CDR2 SYGVQD (reference sequence). CDR3 region: CASSESITNTGELFF. CDR3 sequence (DNA): TGCGCCAGCAGTGAGTCCATTACGAACACCGGGGAGCTGTTTTTT.

The rearrangement joins TRBV4-1 to TRBJ2-7, with 14 bases that match TRBD2. Per germline, CDR1 MGHRA and CDR2 YSYEKL. J lost 5 bases, V lost 2 bases, and 8 bases had no gene match. There are 17 residues in the CDR3. CDR3 loop: CASSQQRLAGGPDEQYF. CDR3 bases: TGCGCCAGCAGCCAACAACGACTAGCGGGAGGGCCCGACGAGCAGTACTTC.

This clone has just a few counts. The chain has TRBV7-2 and TRBJ1-2; TRBD1 might be the D (6 bases). Per the germline V gene, CDR1 is SGHTA and CDR2 is FQGNSA. V was clipped by 4 bases and J by 4 bases, with 16 bases between them. CDR3 size: 15 residues. CDR3: CASSWPGRGIYGYTF. For the CDR3, the DNA is TGTGCCAGCAGCTGGCCGGGAAGGGGGATCTATGGCTACACCTTC.

V gene TRBV10-3 combines with J gene TRBJ2-7; no reliable D call. Germline V gene data show CDR1 as ENHRY and CDR2 as SYGVKD. V lost 0 bases to trimming and J lost 2 bases, with 11 bases between them. The CDR3 totals 15 residues. The CDR3 sequence is CAISESADPTYEQYF. The CDR3 DNA is TGTGCCATCAGTGAGTCGGCAGACCCGACCTACGAGCAGTACTTC.

This clone was recorded once. The chain is built from TRBV5-1 and TRBJ2-1, with D tentatively TRBD2 (5 bases). Between the trimmed V and J ends, which lost 1 base and 7 bases, there was a span of 15 bases. Germline values: CDR1 SGHRS, CDR2 YFSETQ. CDR3 length: 15 residues. Written as DNA, the CDR3 is TGCGCCAGCAGCTTGAGCGGAGTTGGGGAAAATGAGCAGTTCTTC. Translated, it gives CASSLSGVGENEQFF. The full variable domain, with the rest looked up from reference TRBV5-1 and TRBJ2-1, is KAGVTQTPRYLIKTRGQQVTLSCSPISGHRSVSWYQQTPGQGLQFLFEYFSETQRNKGNFPGRFSGRQFSNSRSEMNVSTLELGDSALYLCASSLSGVGENEQFFGPGTRLTVL.

The chain links TRBV20-1 to TRBJ2-1; D uncertain. V was shortened by 5 bases and J by 8 bases, with 10 bases between the two germline ends. The CDR3 extends over 11 amino acids. Looked up from germline, CDR1 is DFQATT and CDR2 is SNEGSKA (reference sequence). The CDR3 is CSAESGDEQFF. CDR3 bases: TGCAGTGCTGAGTCAGGTGATGAGCAGTTCTTC.

The chain recombines TRBV5-4 with TRBJ2-7, with unresolved D. The CDR3 has 12 amino acids. Looked up from germline, CDR1 is SGHNT and CDR2 is YYREEE (reference sequence). V gave up 3 bases and J gave up 1 base, with 5 bases separating them. The CDR3 region is CASSYLSYEQYF. CDR3 DNA: TGTGCCAGCAGCTATTTATCCTACGAGCAGTACTTC.

The chain combines TRBV11-2 with TRBJ2-5; D unresolved. The CDR3 is 14 amino acids. Germline CDR1 SGHAT, CDR2 FQNNGV. The germline V and J ends were trimmed by 1 base and 2 bases, with 8 bases remaining between them. DNA for the CDR3: TGTGCCAGCAGCTTAGTTGCTAGTCAAGAGACCCAGTACTTC. Its protein product is CASSLVASQETQYF.